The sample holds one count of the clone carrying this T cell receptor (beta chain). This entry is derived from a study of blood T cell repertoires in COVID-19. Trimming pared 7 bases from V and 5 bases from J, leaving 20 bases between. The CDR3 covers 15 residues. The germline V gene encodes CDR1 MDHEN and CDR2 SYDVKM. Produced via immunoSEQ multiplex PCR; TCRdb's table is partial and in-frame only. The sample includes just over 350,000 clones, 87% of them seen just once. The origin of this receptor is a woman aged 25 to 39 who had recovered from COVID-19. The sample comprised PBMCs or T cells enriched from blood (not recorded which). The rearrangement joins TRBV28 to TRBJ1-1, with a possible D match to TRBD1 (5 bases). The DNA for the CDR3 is TGTGCCAGCAACATTTTCCAGGGTGAACGGACTGAAGCTTTCTTT. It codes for CASNIFQGERTEAFF.